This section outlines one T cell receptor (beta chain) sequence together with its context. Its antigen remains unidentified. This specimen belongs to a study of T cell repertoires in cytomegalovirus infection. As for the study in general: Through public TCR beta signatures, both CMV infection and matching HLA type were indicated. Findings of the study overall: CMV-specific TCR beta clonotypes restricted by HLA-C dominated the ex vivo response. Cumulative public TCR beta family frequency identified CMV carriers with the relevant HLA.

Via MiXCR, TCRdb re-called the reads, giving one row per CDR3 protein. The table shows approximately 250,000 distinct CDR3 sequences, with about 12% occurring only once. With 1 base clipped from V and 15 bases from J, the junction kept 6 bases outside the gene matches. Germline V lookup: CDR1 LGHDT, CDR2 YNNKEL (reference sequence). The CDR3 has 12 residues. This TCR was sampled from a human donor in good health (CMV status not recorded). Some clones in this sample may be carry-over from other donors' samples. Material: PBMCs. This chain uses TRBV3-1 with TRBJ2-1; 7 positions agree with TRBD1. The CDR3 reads CASSQVGTEGFF. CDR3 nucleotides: TGTGCCAGCAGCCAAGTGGGGACAGAGGGGTTCTTC.